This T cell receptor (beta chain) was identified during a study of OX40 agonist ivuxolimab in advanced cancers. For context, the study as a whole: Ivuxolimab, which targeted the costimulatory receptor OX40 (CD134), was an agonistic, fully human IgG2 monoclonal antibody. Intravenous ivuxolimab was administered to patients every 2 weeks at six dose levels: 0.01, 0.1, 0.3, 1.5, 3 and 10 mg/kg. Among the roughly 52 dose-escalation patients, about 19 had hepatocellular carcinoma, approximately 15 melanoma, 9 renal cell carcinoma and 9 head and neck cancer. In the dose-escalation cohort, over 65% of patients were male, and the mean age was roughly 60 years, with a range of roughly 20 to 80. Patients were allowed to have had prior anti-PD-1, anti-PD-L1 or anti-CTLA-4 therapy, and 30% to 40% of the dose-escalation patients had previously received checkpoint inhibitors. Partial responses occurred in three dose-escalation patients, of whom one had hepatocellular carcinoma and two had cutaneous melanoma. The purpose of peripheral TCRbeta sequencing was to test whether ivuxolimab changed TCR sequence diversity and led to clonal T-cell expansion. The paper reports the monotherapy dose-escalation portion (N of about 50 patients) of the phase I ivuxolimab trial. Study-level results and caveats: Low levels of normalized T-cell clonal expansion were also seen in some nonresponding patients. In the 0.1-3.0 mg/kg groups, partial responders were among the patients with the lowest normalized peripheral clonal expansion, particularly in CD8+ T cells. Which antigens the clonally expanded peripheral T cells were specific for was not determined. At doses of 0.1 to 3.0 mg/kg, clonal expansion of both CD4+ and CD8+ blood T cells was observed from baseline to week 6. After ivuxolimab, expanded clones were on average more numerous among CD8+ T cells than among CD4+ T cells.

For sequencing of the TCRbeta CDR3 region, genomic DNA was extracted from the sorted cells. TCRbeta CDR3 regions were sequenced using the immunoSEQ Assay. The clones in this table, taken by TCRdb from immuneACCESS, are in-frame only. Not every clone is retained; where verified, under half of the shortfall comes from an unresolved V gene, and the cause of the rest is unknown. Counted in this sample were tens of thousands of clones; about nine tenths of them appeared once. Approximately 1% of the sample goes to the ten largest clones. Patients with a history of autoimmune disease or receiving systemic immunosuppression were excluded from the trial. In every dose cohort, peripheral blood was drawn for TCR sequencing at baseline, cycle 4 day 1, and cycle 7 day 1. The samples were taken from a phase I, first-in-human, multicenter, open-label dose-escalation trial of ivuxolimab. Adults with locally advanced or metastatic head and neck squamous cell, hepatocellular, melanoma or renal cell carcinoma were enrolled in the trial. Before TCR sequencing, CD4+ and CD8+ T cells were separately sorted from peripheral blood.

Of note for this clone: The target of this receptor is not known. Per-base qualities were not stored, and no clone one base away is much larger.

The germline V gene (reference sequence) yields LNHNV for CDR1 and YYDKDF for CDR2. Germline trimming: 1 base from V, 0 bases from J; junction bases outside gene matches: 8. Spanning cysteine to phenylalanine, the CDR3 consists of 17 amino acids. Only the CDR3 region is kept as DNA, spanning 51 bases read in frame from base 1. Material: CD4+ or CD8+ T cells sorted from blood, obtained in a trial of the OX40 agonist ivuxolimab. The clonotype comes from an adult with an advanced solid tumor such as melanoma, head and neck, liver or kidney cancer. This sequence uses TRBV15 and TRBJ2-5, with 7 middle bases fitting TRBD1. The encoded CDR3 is CATSRAKGAKYQETQYF. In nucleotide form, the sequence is TGTGCCACCAGCAGAGCTAAGGGGGCCAAGTACCAAGAGACCCAGTACTTC.